This T cell receptor (beta chain) comes out of a study of T cell responses to AZD1222 COVID-19 vaccine. Study-level findings and limits: Vaccine-related CD4 TCRs covered spike, predominating at 160-218 and 743-854. Females outnumbered males among donors, who were mostly white British; clonal diversity was possibly underestimated. Repertoire sampling occurred only after the peak T cell response.

A word on this clone: Its antigen is not known.

Produced via immunoSEQ multiplex PCR; TCRdb's table is partial and in-frame only. The data show around 200,000 clones, about 91% seen once. V lost 4 bases to trimming and J lost 0 bases; unmatched junction nucleotides: 7. The germline gives CDR1 SGHRS, CDR2 YFSETQ. The CDR3 runs 15 residues. The rearrangement joins TRBV5-1 to TRBJ2-7, with TRBD1 matching 7 bases. The receptor comes from an adult in good health. The specimen comprised peripheral blood, sampled on day 0 of AZD1222 vaccination. The CDR3 nucleotides read TGCGCCAGCAGCCCGGGACAGTTAAGCTCCTACGAGCAGTACTTC. Amino acid sequence: CASSPGQLSSYEQYF.